This T cell receptor beta chain appears in the sequencing data of a study of blood T cell repertoires in COVID-19. Study in general: The United States, Italy and Spain were the sources of the acute and convalescent COVID-19 samples. The analysed material was cDNA or gDNA that came from T cells, B-cell-depleted T cells, or PBMCs.

CDR1 is SGHAT and CDR2 is FQNNGV in the germline V gene. Trimming stripped 1 base from V and 0 bases from J, with 7 bases between. The CDR3 has 15 amino acids. TCRdb keeps only in-frame clones here, not all; method: immunoSEQ multiplex PCR. There are roughly 220,000 clones in the sample; 80% to 85% occur only once, and 8% to 10% lies in the top ten. One Seattle source followed patients from active infection through their disease course. Sequencing was performed on peripheral blood. The chain couples TRBV11-2 to TRBJ1-3; D uncertain. The receptor's source is an elderly woman with COVID-19, enrolled during active disease. CDR3 protein: CASSLGASSGNTIYF. The CDR3 DNA follows: TGTGCCAGCAGCTTAGGCGCTAGCTCTGGAAACACCATATATTTT.